This T cell receptor beta chain was identified during a study of shared clonotypes between healthy human individuals. Study-level findings and limits: Clonotypes shared by all four donors outscored non-shared clonotypes in generation probability. The low donor count limited represented genetic and exposure-history diversity.

Among the donors, all were Caucasian adults who lived in Nashville, Tennessee. Authors' processing steps: Sequence data from immunoSEQ were junction-only and lacked quality scores; consequently, filtering differed. Produced via immunoSEQ multiplex PCR; TCRdb's table is partial and in-frame only. The V and J calls and clone size are taken from that table; D and trimming were inferred from the DNA. This sample has around 700,000 clones; about 74% occur once, and the top ten carry roughly 1.7%. As to this clone: The antigen remains unidentified.

The specimen was memory CD4+ T cells sorted from blood. This sample's subset: CD45RA-negative fraction. This clonotype originated in a woman aged 25 to 45 in good health.

CDR3 nucleotides: TGTGCCAGCAGTTACTGGGGCCCTTCGTACGAGCAGTACTTC. It is translated as CASSYWGPSYEQYF. The V gene is TRBV6-6, the J gene TRBJ2-7; D possibly corresponds to TRBD1 (5 bases). The germline V gene encodes CDR1 MNHNY and CDR2 SVGAGI (reference sequence). V gave up 1 base and J gave up 4 bases, with 11 bases separating them. This CDR3 comprises 14 residues.